These 13 T cell receptor beta chains were all obtained from the same sample, sequenced in a study of patients and donors after allogeneic stem cell transplantation. TCRdb recomputed calls from the RT-PCR reads with MiXCR, one row per CDR3 protein. Of hundreds of thousands of distinct CDR3 sequences detected, 16% appear once; the ten largest clones hold 7.2%. Sequenced input: blood, either unsorted or a sorted T cell fraction (not recorded which). These receptors all stem from a human donor who was either an allogeneic HSCT recipient or a stem cell or donor lymphocyte infusion donor (not recorded which). It is not recorded whose cells these are; they may come from a transplant donor.

This clonotype was recorded at least ten times. V and J are TRBV2 and TRBJ2-2; 10 bases match TRBD1. Germline values: CDR1 SNHLY, CDR2 FYNNEI. Unmatched junction bases numbered 4, after V lost 6 bases and J lost 0 bases. The CDR3 consists of 16 residues. The CDR3 loop reads CASSDGQGANTGELFF. CDR3 coding DNA: TGTGCCAGCAGCGACGGACAGGGGGCGAACACCGGGGAGCTGTTTTTT. Variable domain in full (rest from reference TRBV2 and TRBJ2-2): EPEVTQTPSHQVTQMGQEVILRCVPISNHLYFYWYRQILGQKVEFLVSFYNNEISEKSEIFDDQFSVERPDGSNFTLKIRSTKLEDSAMYFCASSDGQGANTGELFFGEGSRLTVL.

The chain is built from TRBV5-5 and TRBJ2-1; D possibly uses TRBD1 or TRBD2 (5 bases each). The CDR3 has 15 residues. Germline V lookup: CDR1 SGHKS, CDR2 YYEKEE (reference sequence). The ends were cut back, 3 bases at V and 4 bases at J, with 14 bases in the middle. CDR3 sequence reads: CASSSRDGIYNEQFF. The CDR3 nucleotides are TGTGCCAGCAGCTCCCGGGACGGAATATACAATGAGCAGTTCTTC.

The genes are TRBV6-1 and TRBJ1-4; D is unresolved. V lost 2 bases and J 5 bases, leaving 9 bases between the germline ends. This CDR3 has 14 residues. The germline V gene has CDR1 MNHNS and CDR2 SASEGT. CDR3 region: CASSEITRNEKLFF. DNA for the CDR3: TGTGCCAGCAGTGAAATTACGCGAAATGAAAAACTGTTTTTT.

This clonotype was seen a few times. The chain employs TRBV6-2 or TRBV6-3 and TRBJ2-1; D may be TRBD2 (7 bases). This CDR3 is built from 14 residues. Germline V CDR1 and CDR2: MNHEY, SVGEGT. V was pared by 7 bases and J by 6 bases, with 16 bases between. DNA for the CDR3: TGTGCCAGCACCGACCGGGGGGCGCGCAATGAGCAGTTCTTC. It is translated as CASTDRGARNEQFF.

This chain uses TRBV6-5 with TRBJ1-2; TRBD1 matches at 8 bases. V gave up 6 bases and J gave up 13 bases; unmatched junction bases: 10. Germline V gives CDR1 MNHEY, CDR2 SVGAGI. The CDR3 extends over 12 amino acids. The DNA of the CDR3 is TGTGCCAGCAGAATCGGACAGGGAAGGGTCACCTTC. It encodes CASRIGQGRVTF.

The chain has TRBV2 and TRBJ2-1; D is undetermined. Germline lookup yields CDR1 SNHLY and CDR2 FYNNEI. Trimming left V 0 bases short and J 7 bases short, with 7 bases between. The CDR3 spans 13 residues. CDR3 DNA: TGTGCCAGCAGTGAAGCCCGGCTTAATGAGCAGTTCTTC. It yields the protein CASSEARLNEQFF.

This clonotype has only a few counts. J is TRBJ2-3 and V is TRBV12-3 or TRBV12-4, with D possibly matching TRBD1 (6 bases). Trimming removed 1 base at V and 6 bases at J, with 14 bases between. The CDR3 runs 15 residues. The CDR3 DNA reads as TGTGCCAGCAGTTTAGGGGCAGGGGCTCCTGATACGCAGTATTTT. Translating it yields CASSLGAGAPDTQYF.

This clonotype came up many times. The V gene is TRBV7-6, the J gene TRBJ1-5; TRBD1 matches at 8 bases. CDR1 and CDR2 (germline): SGHVS, FNYEAQ. This CDR3 has 13 residues. Germline trimming cut 5 bases from V and 9 bases from J; bases unmatched to any gene: 6. The CDR3 DNA is TGTGCCAGCAGCCGTGGACAGGGAGCGCCCCAGCATTTT. Residues: CASSRGQGAPQHF.

This clonotype was observed a few times. The rearrangement joins TRBV9 to TRBJ2-3, with TRBD2 matching over 11 bases. Trimming at V came to 4 bases and at J to 1 base, leaving 2 bases not matched to a gene. This CDR3 spans 15 amino acids. CDR1 is SGDLS and CDR2 is YYNGEE in the germline V gene. CDR3 region: CASSILAGGTDTQYF. The DNA for the CDR3 is TGTGCCAGCAGCATACTAGCGGGGGGCACAGATACGCAGTATTTT.

V gene TRBV6-5 combines with J gene TRBJ1-1, with D maybe TRBD1 (6 bases). CDR3 length equals 12 residues. The germline V gene has CDR1 MNHEY and CDR2 SVGAGI. The V and J ends lost 5 bases and 7 bases respectively, with 11 bases between them. This CDR3 is CASSPQGSEAFF. CDR3 DNA: TGTGCCAGCAGTCCTCAGGGGAGTGAAGCTTTCTTT.

The chain couples TRBV20-1 to TRBJ1-5; 9 bases line up with TRBD1. The CDR3 runs to 15 residues. The germline V gene has CDR1 DFQATT and CDR2 SNEGSKA (reference sequence). The junction had 7 bases not matched to a gene; V was cut back by 3 bases and J by 4 bases. Written as DNA, the CDR3 is TGCAGTGCTAGGGGGGGACAGGGAGGAAATCAGCCCCAGCATTTT. This codes for CSARGGQGGNQPQHF.

This clonotype was counted at least ten times. V and J are TRBV11-1 and TRBJ1-2, with D maybe TRBD1 (6 bases). The CDR3 runs 18 residues. From germline, CDR1 is SGHAT and CDR2 FQDESV (reference sequence). V lost 1 base, J lost 0 bases, and 18 bases lay in between. The CDR3 sequence is CASSLGGRQGRTNYGYTF. As DNA, the CDR3 is TGTGCCAGCAGCTTAGGGGGACGGCAGGGGAGAACTAACTATGGCTACACCTTC.

This clonotype showed up just a few times. V is TRBV12-3 or TRBV12-4 and J is TRBJ1-2, with D maybe TRBD1 (6 bases). Trimming removed 6 bases from V and 8 bases from J, with 19 bases in between. The CDR3 has 14 residues. DNA for the CDR3: TGTGCCAGCAGCGCCGGGACACCGAAACCCGGCTACACCTTC. Protein sequence: CASSAGTPKPGYTF.